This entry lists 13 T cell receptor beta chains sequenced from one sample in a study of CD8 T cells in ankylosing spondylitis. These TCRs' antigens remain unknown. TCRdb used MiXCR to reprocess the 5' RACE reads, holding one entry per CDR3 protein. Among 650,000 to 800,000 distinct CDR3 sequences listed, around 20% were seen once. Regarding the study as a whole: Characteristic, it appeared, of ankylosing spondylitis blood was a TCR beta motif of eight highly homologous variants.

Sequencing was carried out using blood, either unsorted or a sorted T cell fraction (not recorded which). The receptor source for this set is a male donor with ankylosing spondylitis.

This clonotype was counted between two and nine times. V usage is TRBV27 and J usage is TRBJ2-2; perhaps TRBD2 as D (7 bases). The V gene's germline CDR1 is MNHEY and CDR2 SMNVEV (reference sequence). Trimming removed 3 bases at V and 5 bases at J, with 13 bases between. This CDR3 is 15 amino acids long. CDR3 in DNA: TGTGCCAGCAGTTTGGTGGAGGGGGGGACCGGGGAGCTGTTTTTT. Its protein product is CASSLVEGGTGELFF.

The CDR3 region is CAISVGRDSEQYF. In nucleotides, the CDR3 is TGTGCCATCAGTGTTGGGAGGGACAGCGAGCAGTACTTC. J is TRBJ2-7 and V is TRBV10-3; D may correspond to TRBD1 or TRBD2 (7 bases each). CDR1 is ENHRY, CDR2 SYGVKD, per germline. Trimming took 4 bases from V and 6 from J, leaving 13 bases between them. The CDR3 is 13 amino acids.

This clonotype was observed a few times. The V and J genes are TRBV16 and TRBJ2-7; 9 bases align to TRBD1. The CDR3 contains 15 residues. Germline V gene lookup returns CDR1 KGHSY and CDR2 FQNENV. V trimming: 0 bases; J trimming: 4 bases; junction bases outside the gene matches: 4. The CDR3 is CASSQSGQGSYEQYF. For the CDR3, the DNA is TGTGCCAGCAGCCAATCAGGACAGGGGTCGTACGAGCAGTACTTC.

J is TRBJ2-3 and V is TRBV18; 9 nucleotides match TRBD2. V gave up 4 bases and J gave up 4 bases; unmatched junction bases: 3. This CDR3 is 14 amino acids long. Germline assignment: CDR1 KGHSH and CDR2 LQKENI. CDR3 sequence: CASSRLAGPDTQYF. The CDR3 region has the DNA TGTGCCAGCTCACGGCTAGCGGGACCAGATACGCAGTATTTT.

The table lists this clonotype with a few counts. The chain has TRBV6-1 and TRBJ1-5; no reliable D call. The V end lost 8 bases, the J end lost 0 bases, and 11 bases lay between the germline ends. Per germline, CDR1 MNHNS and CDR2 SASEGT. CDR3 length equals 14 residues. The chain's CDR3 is CASEVGYSNQPQHF. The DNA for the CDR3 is TGTGCCAGCGAGGTAGGGTATAGCAATCAGCCCCAGCATTTT.

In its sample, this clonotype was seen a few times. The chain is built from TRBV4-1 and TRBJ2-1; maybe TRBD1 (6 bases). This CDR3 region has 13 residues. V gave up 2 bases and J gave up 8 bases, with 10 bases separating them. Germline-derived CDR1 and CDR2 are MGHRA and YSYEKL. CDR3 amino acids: CASSQTGFDEQFF. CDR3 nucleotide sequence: TGCGCCAGCAGCCAAACAGGGTTCGATGAGCAGTTCTTC.

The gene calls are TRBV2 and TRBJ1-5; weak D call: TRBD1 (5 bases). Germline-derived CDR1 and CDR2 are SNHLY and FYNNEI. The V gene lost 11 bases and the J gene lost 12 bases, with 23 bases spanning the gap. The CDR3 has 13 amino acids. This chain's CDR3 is CASQAGEGSDQHF. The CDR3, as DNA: TGTGCCTCTCAGGCGGGGGAGGGTTCGGACCAGCATTTT.

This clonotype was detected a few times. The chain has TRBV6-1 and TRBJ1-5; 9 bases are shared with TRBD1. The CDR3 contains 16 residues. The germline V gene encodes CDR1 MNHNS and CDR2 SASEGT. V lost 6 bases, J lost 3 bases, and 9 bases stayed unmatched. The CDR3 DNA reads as TGTGCCAGCAGACCCCGGACAGGGGCGACCAATCAGCCCCAGCATTTT. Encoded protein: CASRPRTGATNQPQHF.

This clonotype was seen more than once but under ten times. The CDR3 DNA follows: TGTGCCAGCAGTACCCATCCCGGGGGGGCTGAAGCTTTCTTT. The encoded protein is CASSTHPGGAEAFF. The V and J genes are TRBV16 and TRBJ1-1, with D possibly TRBD1 on 5 matching bases. CDR1 and CDR2 from the germline V gene are KGHSY and FQNENV. CDR3 length: 14 amino acids. The V end lost 6 bases, the J end lost 6 bases, and 17 bases lay between the germline ends. The full variable domain, completed using reference TRBV16 and TRBJ1-1, is GEEVAQTPKHLVRGEGQKAKLYCAPIKGHSYVFWYQQVLKNEFKFLISFQNENVFDETGMPKERFSAKCLPNSPCSLEIQATKLEDSAVYFCASSTHPGGAEAFFGQGTRLTVV.

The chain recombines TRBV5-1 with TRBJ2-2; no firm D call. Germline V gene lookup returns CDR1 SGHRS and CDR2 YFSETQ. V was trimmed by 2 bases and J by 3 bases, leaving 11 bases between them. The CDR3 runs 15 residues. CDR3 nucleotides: TGCGCCAGCAGCTTTGCCGGGCCCGACACCGGGGAGCTGTTTTTT. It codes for CASSFAGPDTGELFF.

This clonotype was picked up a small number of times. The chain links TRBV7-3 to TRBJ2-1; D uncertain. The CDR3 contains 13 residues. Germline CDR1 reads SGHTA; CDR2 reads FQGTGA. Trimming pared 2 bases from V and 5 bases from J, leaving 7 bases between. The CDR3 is CASSLAQDNEQFF. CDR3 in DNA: TGTGCCAGCAGCTTAGCCCAAGACAATGAGCAGTTCTTC.

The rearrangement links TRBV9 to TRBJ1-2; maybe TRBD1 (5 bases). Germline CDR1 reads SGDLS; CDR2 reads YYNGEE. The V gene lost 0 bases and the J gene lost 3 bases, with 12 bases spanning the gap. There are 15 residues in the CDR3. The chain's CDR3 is CASSVGGIRDYGYTF. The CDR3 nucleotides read TGTGCCAGCAGCGTAGGGGGGATTCGGGACTATGGCTACACCTTC. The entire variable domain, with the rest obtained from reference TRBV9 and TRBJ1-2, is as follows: DSGVTQTPKHLITATGQRVTLRCSPRSGDLSVYWYQQSLDQGLQFLIQYYNGEERAKGNILERFSAQQFPDLHSELNLSSLELGDSALYFCASSVGGIRDYGYTFGSGTRLTVV.

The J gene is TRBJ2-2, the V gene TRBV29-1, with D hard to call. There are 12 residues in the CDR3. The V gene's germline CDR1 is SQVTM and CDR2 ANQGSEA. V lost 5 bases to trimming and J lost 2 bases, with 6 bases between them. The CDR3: CSVPGNTGELFF. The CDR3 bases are TGCAGCGTTCCGGGCAACACCGGGGAGCTGTTTTTT.